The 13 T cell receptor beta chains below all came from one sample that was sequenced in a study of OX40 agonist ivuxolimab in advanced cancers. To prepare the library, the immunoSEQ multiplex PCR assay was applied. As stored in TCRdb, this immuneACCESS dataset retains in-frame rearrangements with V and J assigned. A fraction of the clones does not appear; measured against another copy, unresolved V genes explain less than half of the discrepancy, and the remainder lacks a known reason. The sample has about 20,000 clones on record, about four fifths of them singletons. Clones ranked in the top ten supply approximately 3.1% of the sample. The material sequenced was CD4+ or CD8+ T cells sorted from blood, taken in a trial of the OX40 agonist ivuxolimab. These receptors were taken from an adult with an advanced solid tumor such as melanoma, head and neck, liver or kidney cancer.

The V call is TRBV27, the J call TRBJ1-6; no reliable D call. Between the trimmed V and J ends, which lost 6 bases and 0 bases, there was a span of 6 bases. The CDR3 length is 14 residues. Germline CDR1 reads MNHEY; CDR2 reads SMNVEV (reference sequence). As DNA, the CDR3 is TGTGCCAGCAGCCCTGACTCCTATAATTCACCCCTCCACTTT. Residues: CASSPDSYNSPLHF.

This CDR3 is CASSGQSNQPQHF. DNA for the CDR3: TGTGCCAGCAGTGGACAGTCTAATCAGCCCCAGCATTTT. The chain recombines TRBV2 with TRBJ1-5; possible D gene TRBD1, 5 bases. CDR1 and CDR2 from the germline V gene are SNHLY and FYNNEI. V lost 4 bases and J lost 4, with 8 bases in between. The CDR3 has 13 residues. The full variable domain, rest sourced from reference TRBV2 and TRBJ1-5, is EPEVTQTPSHQVTQMGQEVILRCVPISNHLYFYWYRQILGQKVEFLVSFYNNEISEKSEIFDDQFSVERPDGSNFTLKIRSTKLEDSAMYFCASSGQSNQPQHFGDGTRLSIL.

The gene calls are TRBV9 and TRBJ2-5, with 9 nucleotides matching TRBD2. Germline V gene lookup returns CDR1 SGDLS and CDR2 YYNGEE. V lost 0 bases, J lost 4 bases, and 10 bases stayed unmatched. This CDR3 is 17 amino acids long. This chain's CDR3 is CASSVVSGGLRGETQYF. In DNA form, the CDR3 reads TGTGCCAGCAGCGTAGTGAGCGGGGGGCTCAGGGGAGAGACCCAGTACTTC.

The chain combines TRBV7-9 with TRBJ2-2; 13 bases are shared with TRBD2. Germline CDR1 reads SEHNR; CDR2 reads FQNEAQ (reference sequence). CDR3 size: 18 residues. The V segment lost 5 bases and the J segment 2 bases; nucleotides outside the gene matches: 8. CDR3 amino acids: CASSPGLAGLPNTGELFF. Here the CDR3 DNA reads TGTGCCAGCAGCCCGGGACTAGCGGGGCTACCCAACACCGGGGAGCTGTTTTTT.

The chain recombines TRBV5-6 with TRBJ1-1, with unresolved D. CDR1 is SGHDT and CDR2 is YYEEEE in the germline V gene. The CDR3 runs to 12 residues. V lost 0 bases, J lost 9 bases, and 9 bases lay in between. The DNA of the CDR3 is TGTGCCAGCAGCTTGGCACATGGGCAAGCTTTCTTT. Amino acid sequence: CASSLAHGQAFF. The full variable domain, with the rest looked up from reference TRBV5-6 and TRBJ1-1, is DAGVTQSPTHLIKTRGQQVTLRCSPKSGHDTVSWYQQALGQGPQFIFQYYEEEERQRGNFPDRFSGHQFPNYSSELNVNALLLGDSALYLCASSLAHGQAFFGQGTRLTVV.

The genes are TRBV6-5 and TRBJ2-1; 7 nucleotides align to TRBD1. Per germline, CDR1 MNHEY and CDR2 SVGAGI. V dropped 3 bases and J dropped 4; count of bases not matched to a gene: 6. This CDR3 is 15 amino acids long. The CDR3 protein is CASSYEQGPYNEQFF. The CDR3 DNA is TGTGCCAGCAGTTATGAACAGGGGCCGTACAATGAGCAGTTCTTC.

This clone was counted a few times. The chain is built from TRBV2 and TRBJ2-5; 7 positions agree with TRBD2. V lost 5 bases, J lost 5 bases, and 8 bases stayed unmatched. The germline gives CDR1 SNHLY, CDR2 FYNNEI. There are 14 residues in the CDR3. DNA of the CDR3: TGTGCCAGCAGTATTCGACTAGCCGGGGAGACCCAGTACTTC. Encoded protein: CASSIRLAGETQYF.

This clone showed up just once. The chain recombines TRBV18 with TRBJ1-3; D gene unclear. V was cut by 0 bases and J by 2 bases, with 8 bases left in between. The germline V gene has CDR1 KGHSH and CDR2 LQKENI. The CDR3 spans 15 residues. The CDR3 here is CASSPPFAAGNTIYF. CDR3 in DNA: TGTGCCAGCTCACCACCGTTCGCCGCTGGAAACACCATATATTTT.

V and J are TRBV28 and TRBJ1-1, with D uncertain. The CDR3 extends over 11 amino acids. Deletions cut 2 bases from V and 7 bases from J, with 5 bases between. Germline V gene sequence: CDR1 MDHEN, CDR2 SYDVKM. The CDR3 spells CASSLGFEAFF. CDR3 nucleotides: TGTGCCAGCAGTTTAGGTTTTGAAGCTTTCTTT.

The CDR3 DNA is TGCGCCAGCAGCTTGGGACAGTTGAGCACCGGGGAGCTGTTTTTT. It yields the protein CASSLGQLSTGELFF. This chain joins TRBV5-1 and TRBJ2-2; D might be TRBD1 (5 bases). The germline V gene has CDR1 SGHRS and CDR2 YFSETQ. The germline V and J ends were trimmed by 0 bases and 4 bases, with 10 bases remaining between them. The CDR3 is 15 amino acids.

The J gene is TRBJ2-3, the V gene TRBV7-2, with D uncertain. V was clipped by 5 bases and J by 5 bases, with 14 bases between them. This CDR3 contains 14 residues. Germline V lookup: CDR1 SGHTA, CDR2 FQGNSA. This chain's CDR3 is CASSPFPGQDTQYF. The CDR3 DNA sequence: TGTGCCAGCAGCCCATTCCCGGGCCAAGATACGCAGTATTTT.

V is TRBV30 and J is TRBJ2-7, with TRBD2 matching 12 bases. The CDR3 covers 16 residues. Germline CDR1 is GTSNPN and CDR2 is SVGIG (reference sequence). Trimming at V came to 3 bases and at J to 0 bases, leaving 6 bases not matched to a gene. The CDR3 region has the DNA TGTGCCTGGAGCGGGACTAGCGGGTTTTCCTCCTACGAGCAGTACTTC. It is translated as CAWSGTSGFSSYEQYF.

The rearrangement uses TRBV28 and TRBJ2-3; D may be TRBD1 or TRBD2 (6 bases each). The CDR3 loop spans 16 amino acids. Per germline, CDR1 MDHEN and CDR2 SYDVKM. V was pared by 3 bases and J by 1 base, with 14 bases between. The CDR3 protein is CASSLLGGRGTDTQYF. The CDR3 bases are TGTGCCAGCAGTTTGCTGGGGGGCAGAGGCACAGATACGCAGTATTTT.